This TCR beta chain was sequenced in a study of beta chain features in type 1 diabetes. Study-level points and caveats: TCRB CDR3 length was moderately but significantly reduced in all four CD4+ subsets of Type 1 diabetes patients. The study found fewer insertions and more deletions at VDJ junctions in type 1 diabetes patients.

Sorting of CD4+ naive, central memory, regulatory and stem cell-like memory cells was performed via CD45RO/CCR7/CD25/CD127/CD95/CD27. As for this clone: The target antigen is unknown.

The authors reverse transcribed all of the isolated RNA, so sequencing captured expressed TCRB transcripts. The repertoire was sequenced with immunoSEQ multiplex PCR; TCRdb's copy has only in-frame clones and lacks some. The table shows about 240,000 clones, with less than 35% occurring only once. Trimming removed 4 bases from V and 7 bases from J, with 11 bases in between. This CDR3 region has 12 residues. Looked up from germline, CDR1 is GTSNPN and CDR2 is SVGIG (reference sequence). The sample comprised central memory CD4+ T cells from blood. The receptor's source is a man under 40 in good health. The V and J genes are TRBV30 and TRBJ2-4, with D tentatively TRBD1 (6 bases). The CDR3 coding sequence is TGTGCCTGGAAGATGGACAGTAACATTCAGTACTTC. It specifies CAWKMDSNIQYF. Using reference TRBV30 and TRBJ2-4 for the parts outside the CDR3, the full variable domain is SQTIHQWPATLVQPVGSPLSLECTVEGTSNPNLYWYRQAAGRGLQLLFYSVGIGQISSEVPQNLSASRPQDRQFILSSKKLLLSDSGFYLCAWKMDSNIQYFGAGTRLSVL.